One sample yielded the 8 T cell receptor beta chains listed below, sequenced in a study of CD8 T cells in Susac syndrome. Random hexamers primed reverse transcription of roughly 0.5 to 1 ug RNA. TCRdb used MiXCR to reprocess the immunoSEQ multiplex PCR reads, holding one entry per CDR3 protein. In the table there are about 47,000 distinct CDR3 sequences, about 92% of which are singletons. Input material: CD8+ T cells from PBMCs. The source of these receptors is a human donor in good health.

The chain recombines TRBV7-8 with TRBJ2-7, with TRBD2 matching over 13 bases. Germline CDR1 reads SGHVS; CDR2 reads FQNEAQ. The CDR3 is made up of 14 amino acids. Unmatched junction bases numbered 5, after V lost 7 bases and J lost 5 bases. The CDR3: CASTPLAGGNEQYF. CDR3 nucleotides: TGTGCCAGCACCCCACTAGCGGGAGGGAACGAGCAGTACTTC.

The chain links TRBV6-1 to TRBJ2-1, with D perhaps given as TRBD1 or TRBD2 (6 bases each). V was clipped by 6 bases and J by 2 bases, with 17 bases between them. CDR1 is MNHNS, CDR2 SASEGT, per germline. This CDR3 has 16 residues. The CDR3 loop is CASSPVLRGPYNEQFF. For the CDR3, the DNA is TGTGCCAGCAGCCCGGTTCTACGGGGGCCCTACAATGAGCAGTTCTTC.

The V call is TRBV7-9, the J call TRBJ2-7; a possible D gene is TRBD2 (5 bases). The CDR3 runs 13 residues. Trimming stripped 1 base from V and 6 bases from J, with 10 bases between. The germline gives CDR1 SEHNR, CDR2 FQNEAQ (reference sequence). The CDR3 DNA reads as TGTGCCAGCAGCTTAGTTAGCGCCGGCGAGCAGTACTTC. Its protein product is CASSLVSAGEQYF. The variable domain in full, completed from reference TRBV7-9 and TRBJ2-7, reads DTGVSQNPRHKITKRGQNVTFRCDPISEHNRLYWYRQTLGQGPEFLTYFQNEAQLEKSRLLSDRFSAERPKGSFSTLEIQRTEQGDSAMYLCASSLVSAGEQYFGPGTRLTVT.

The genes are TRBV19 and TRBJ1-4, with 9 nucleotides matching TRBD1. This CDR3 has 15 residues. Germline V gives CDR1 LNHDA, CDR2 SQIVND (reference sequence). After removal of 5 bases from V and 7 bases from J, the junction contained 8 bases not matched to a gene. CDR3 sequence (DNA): TGTGCCAGTAGTCCCACTCGACAGGGGGGTGAAAAACTGTTTTTT. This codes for CASSPTRQGGEKLFF.

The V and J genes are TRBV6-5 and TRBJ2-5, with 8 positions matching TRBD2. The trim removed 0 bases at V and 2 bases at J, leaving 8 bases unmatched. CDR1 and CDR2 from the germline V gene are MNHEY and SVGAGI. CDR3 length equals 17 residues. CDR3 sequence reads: CASSYSGGRPFQETQYF. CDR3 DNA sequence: TGTGCCAGCAGTTACTCCGGCGGGAGGCCGTTTCAAGAGACCCAGTACTTC.

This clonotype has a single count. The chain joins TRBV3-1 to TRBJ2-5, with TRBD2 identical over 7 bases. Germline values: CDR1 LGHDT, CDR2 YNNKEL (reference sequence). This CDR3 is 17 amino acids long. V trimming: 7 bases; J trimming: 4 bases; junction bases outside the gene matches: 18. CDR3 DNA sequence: TGTGCCAGCACCACAAGACCCCTAGCGGAGCGGGGAGAGACCCAGTACTTC. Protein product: CASTTRPLAERGETQYF.

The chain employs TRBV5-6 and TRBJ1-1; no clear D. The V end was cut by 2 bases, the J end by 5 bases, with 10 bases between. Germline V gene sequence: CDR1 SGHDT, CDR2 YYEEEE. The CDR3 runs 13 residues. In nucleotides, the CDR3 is TGTGCCAGCAGCTTTTGGACGTCGACTGAAGCTTTCTTT. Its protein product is CASSFWTSTEAFF.

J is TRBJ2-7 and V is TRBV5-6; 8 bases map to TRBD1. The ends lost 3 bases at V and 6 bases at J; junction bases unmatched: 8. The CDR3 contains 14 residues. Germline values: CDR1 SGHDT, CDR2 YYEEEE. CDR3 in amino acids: CASSSRDRFIEQYF. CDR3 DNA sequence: TGTGCCAGCAGCTCCCGGGACAGGTTCATCGAGCAGTACTTC.